Below, 3 T cell receptor beta chains from the same sample are listed, as sequenced in a study of shared T cell receptors in the human thymus. The assay was immunoSEQ multiplex PCR, and TCRdb's table has in-frame clones only and misses some. The sample has some 700,000 clones; over 75% are singletons. The same data also went into a second study, on human thymus T cells.

Sequencing input: thymocytes. Source of these receptors: a boy less than two years old with a congenital heart defect.

The chain carries TRBV4-1 and TRBJ1-2; D remains ambiguous. V was pared by 1 base and J by 7 bases, with 19 bases between. Germline CDR1 and CDR2: MGHRA and YSYEKL. The CDR3 has 16 residues. The CDR3 region has the DNA TGCGCCAGCAGCCAAGGTGGCAACCGAACTACGAGTGGCTACACCTTC. This encodes CASSQGGNRTTSGYTF.

The chain joins TRBV4-3 to TRBJ2-2; 7 bases align to TRBD2. V lost 5 bases to trimming and J lost 2 bases; unmatched junction nucleotides: 11. This CDR3 has 17 residues. Germline V lookup: CDR1 LGHNA, CDR2 YSLEER. CDR3 sequence reads: CASSYSVGGPNTGELFF. The CDR3 region has the DNA TGCGCCAGCAGCTATTCAGTGGGAGGGCCCAACACCGGGGAGCTGTTTTTT.

The V call is TRBV7-6, the J call TRBJ2-1, with TRBD1 as a possible D gene (5 bases). The ends were cut back, 2 bases at V and 6 bases at J, with 8 bases in the middle. This CDR3 comprises 13 residues. Germline loops: CDR1 SGHVS, CDR2 FNYEAQ. The CDR3 sequence: CASSLSRANEQFF. In nucleotides, the CDR3 is TGTGCCAGCAGCTTATCCAGGGCCAATGAGCAGTTCTTC.